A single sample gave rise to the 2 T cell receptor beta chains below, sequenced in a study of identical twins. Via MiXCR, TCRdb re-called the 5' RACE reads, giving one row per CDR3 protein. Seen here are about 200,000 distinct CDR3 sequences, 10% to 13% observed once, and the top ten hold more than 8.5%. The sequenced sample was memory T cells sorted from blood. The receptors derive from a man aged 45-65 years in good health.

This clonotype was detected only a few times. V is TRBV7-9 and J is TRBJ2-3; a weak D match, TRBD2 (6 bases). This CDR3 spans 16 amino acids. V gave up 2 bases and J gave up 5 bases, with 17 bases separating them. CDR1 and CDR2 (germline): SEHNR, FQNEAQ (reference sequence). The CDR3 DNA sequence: TGTGCCAGCAGCTTATCGCAGCTTCGAGCGGGAGATACGCAGTATTTT. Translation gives CASSLSQLRAGDTQYF.

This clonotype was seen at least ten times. This chain's CDR3 is CASSAGLENTEAFF. For the CDR3, the DNA is TGTGCCAGCAGCGCAGGGTTAGAGAACACTGAAGCTTTCTTT. The gene calls are TRBV9 and TRBJ1-1, with D maybe TRBD1 (5 bases). Germline lookup yields CDR1 SGDLS and CDR2 YYNGEE. Trimming removed 3 bases from V and 1 base from J, with 10 bases in between. The CDR3 totals 14 residues.